This TCR beta chain came from a study of beta chain features in type 1 diabetes. The germline CDR1 and CDR2 sequences are SGHAT and FQNNGV. The V gene lost 0 bases and the J gene lost 6 bases, with 5 bases spanning the gap. CDR3 length: 12 amino acids. All of the isolated RNA was reverse transcribed, so expressed TCRB transcripts were sequenced. The method was immunoSEQ multiplex PCR; TCRdb's version includes in-frame clones alone and lacks a portion of them. In the table there are about 930,000 clones, about a sixth of which are singletons. The TCR comes from a woman younger than 30 in good health. Specimen: naive CD4+ T cells from blood. The V gene is TRBV11-2, the J gene TRBJ2-5; no firm D call. Written as DNA, the CDR3 is TGTGCCAGCAGCTTAGAGGGGAAGACCCAGTACTTC. Translation gives CASSLEGKTQYF. Full variable domain (remainder filled in from reference TRBV11-2 and TRBJ2-5): EAGVAQSPRYKIIEKRQSVAFWCNPISGHATLYWYQQILGQGPKLLIQFQNNGVVDDSQLPKDRFSAERLKGVDSTLKIQPAKLEDSAVYLCASSLEGKTQYFGPGTRLLVL.